Following are 20 T cell receptor beta chains from one sample sequenced in a study of cytomegalovirus exposure and HLA in healthy donors. Both 60 Vbeta primers and 13 Jbeta primers went into the PCR. The repertoire was sequenced with immunoSEQ multiplex PCR; TCRdb's copy has only in-frame clones and lacks some. The sample holds 110,000 to 150,000 clones, 55% to 85% seen once. The specimen sequenced was PBMCs. These receptors were obtained from a man aged 35 to 55 in good health and CMV-seronegative.

The chain employs TRBV10-2 and TRBJ1-1, with D perhaps matching TRBD1 (5 bases). The CDR3 sequence is 14 residues long. Germline-derived CDR1 and CDR2 are WSHSY and SAAADI. Trimming stripped 6 bases from V and 2 bases from J, with 13 bases between. The CDR3 loop is CASRQVYGNTEAFF. CDR3 coding DNA: TGCGCCAGCAGACAGGTTTACGGTAACACTGAAGCTTTCTTT.

The rearrangement uses TRBV9 and TRBJ1-4, with D maybe TRBD1 (5 bases). Deletions cut 4 bases from V and 6 bases from J, with 16 bases between. Germline V gene lookup returns CDR1 SGDLS and CDR2 YYNGEE. This CDR3 comprises 15 residues. The CDR3 spells CASSHFGGTDEKLFF. The CDR3 bases are TGTGCCAGCAGCCACTTCGGGGGGACGGATGAAAAACTGTTTTTT. Combining the CDR3 with reference TRBV9 and TRBJ1-4 gives the whole variable domain DSGVTQTPKHLITATGQRVTLRCSPRSGDLSVYWYQQSLDQGLQFLIQYYNGEERAKGNILERFSAQQFPDLHSELNLSSLELGDSALYFCASSHFGGTDEKLFFGSGTQLSVL.

This clone was observed a few times. The chain has TRBV12-5 and TRBJ1-1; D might be TRBD1 (5 bases). Trimming pared 6 bases from V and 1 base from J, leaving 12 bases between. This CDR3 has 14 residues. CDR1 is LGHNT, CDR2 FRNRAP, per germline. Written as DNA, the CDR3 is TGTGCTAGTGGCCCGGGCAGGGAGAACACTGAAGCTTTCTTT. This encodes CASGPGRENTEAFF.

The chain has TRBV5-1 and TRBJ2-5, with TRBD1 matching 9 bases. V lost 4 bases, J lost 5 bases, and 12 bases stayed unmatched. CDR1 is SGHRS and CDR2 is YFSETQ in the germline V gene. The CDR3 has 16 residues. CDR3 sequence (DNA): TGCGCCAGCAGCCCGGCCTGGGACAGGGCGGGGGAGACCCAGTACTTC. Amino acids: CASSPAWDRAGETQYF.

The rearrangement uses TRBV10-3 and TRBJ1-2; 7 bases line up with TRBD1. This CDR3 contains 14 residues. V was clipped by 8 bases and J by 2 bases; unmatched bases: 8. Germline CDR1 and CDR2: ENHRY and SYGVKD. For the CDR3, the DNA is TGTGCCATCCAGGGGGGCACCTTAAACTATGGCTACACCTTC. Translation: CAIQGGTLNYGYTF.

This clone occurred a few times. Other DNA sequences of this sample code for an identical CDR3. The chain is built from TRBV9 and TRBJ2-7; no clear D gene. Germline V gives CDR1 SGDLS, CDR2 YYNGEE. This CDR3 region has 12 residues. V dropped 3 bases and J dropped 2 bases, with 6 bases sitting between them. The CDR3 loop is CASSGGTYEQYF. For the CDR3, the DNA is TGTGCCAGCAGCGGAGGAACCTACGAGCAGTACTTC.

This clone occurred once. CDR3 sequence reads: CASSSNSGNTIYF. CDR3 nucleotide sequence: TGTGCCAGCAGTTCAAACTCTGGAAACACCATATATTTT. The V and J genes are TRBV6-1 and TRBJ1-3, with no clear D. The V and J ends lost 5 bases and 0 bases respectively, with 5 bases between them. Germline CDR1 is MNHNS and CDR2 is SASEGT. This CDR3 comprises 13 residues.

V is TRBV4-2 and J is TRBJ2-3; 8 bases agree with TRBD2. This CDR3 has 17 residues. Germline V lookup: CDR1 LGHNA, CDR2 YNFKEQ. The V segment lost 0 bases and the J segment 2 bases; nucleotides outside the gene matches: 7. This chain's CDR3 is CASSQDTGTSHTDTQYF. The CDR3 nucleotides read TGTGCCAGCAGCCAAGACACGGGGACTAGTCACACAGATACGCAGTATTTT.

The rearrangement links TRBV29-1 to TRBJ1-1; D unresolved. Trimming took 6 bases from V and 1 from J, leaving 12 bases between them. The CDR3 totals 13 residues. The germline CDR1 and CDR2 sequences are SQVTM and ANQGSEA. CDR3 residues: CSVMLEANTEAFF. Here the CDR3 DNA reads TGCAGCGTGATGCTCGAGGCGAACACTGAAGCTTTCTTT.

This chain links TRBV30 with TRBJ2-5; 13 nucleotides line up with TRBD2. Germline V CDR1 and CDR2: GTSNPN, SVGIG (reference sequence). The ends lost 3 bases at V and 2 bases at J; junction bases unmatched: 6. The CDR3 contains 16 residues. CDR3 in DNA: TGTGCCTGGAGGATATCGGGACTAGCGGGGCAAGAGACCCAGTACTTC. It specifies CAWRISGLAGQETQYF.

This clone was counted only a few times. The V call is TRBV7-3, the J call TRBJ2-2; 7 bases are a match to TRBD1. The length of the CDR3 is 15 residues. The germline CDR1 and CDR2 sequences are SGHTA and FQGTGA. With V trimmed by 5 bases and J by 4 bases, 7 bases remained unmatched. The CDR3 sequence is CASSVGQRSTGELFF. The CDR3 DNA reads TGTGCCAGCAGCGTGGGACAGCGTTCCACCGGGGAGCTGTTTTTT.

The V and J genes are TRBV9 and TRBJ1-1; D might be TRBD1 (6 bases). The CDR3 extends over 14 amino acids. Trimming took off 0 bases at V and 4 bases at J, with 10 bases between the two ends. Germline-derived CDR1 and CDR2 are SGDLS and YYNGEE. CDR3 protein: CASSVEGDPTEAFF. Written as DNA, the CDR3 is TGTGCCAGCAGCGTAGAGGGGGACCCCACTGAAGCTTTCTTT.

The CDR3: CASRLGTGETEAFF. In DNA, the CDR3 is TGTGCCAGCAGACTCGGGACAGGGGAAACTGAAGCTTTCTTT. This sequence joins TRBV6-1 and TRBJ1-1; TRBD1 aligns across 10 bases. The CDR3 is 14 residues long. The V and J ends lost 6 bases and 5 bases, in that order; junction bases with no gene match: 6. Per the germline V gene, CDR1 is MNHNS and CDR2 is SASEGT.

The chain couples TRBV9 to TRBJ2-3; D gene uncertain. The CDR3 extends over 14 amino acids. Trimming removed 0 bases from V and 0 bases from J, with 5 bases in between. Looked up from germline, CDR1 is SGDLS and CDR2 is YYNGEE. CDR3 DNA sequence: TGTGCCAGCAGCGTAGAGCCCAGCACAGATACGCAGTATTTT. Translated, it gives CASSVEPSTDTQYF. The whole variable domain, remainder taken from reference TRBV9 and TRBJ2-3, is DSGVTQTPKHLITATGQRVTLRCSPRSGDLSVYWYQQSLDQGLQFLIQYYNGEERAKGNILERFSAQQFPDLHSELNLSSLELGDSALYFCASSVEPSTDTQYFGPGTRLTVL.

The chain recombines TRBV5-1 with TRBJ1-6, with TRBD1 matching 7 bases. Germline CDR1 and CDR2: SGHRS and YFSETQ. The CDR3 runs 17 residues. The V segment lost 0 bases and the J segment 7 bases; nucleotides outside the gene matches: 10. In DNA, the CDR3 is TGCGCCAGCAGCTTGGGACAGGGTTACCCACGGAATTCACCCCTCCACTTT. Amino acids: CASSLGQGYPRNSPLHF.

The rearrangement links TRBV5-5 to TRBJ2-1, with TRBD1 matching over 8 bases. The trim removed 2 bases at V and 8 bases at J, leaving 12 bases unmatched. The germline V gene has CDR1 SGHKS and CDR2 YYEKEE (reference sequence). The CDR3 has 16 amino acids. The CDR3 region has the DNA TGTGCCAGCAGCTTAGGTATGGTGACAGGGGTCCATGAGCAGTTCTTC. This encodes CASSLGMVTGVHEQFF.

CDR3 protein: CASSPGLAGETQYF. CDR3 sequence (DNA): TGTGCCAGTAGCCCCGGACTAGCCGGAGAGACCCAGTACTTC. The chain couples TRBV19 to TRBJ2-5; 8 positions agree with TRBD2. Germline trimming cut 6 bases from V and 4 bases from J; bases unmatched to any gene: 7. The CDR3 runs to 14 residues. Germline V gives CDR1 LNHDA, CDR2 SQIVND (reference sequence).

The rearrangement joins TRBV5-4 to TRBJ2-7, with TRBD1 identical over 8 bases. The V segment lost 4 bases and the J segment 2 bases; nucleotides outside the gene matches: 14. This CDR3 spans 17 amino acids. The V gene's germline CDR1 is SGHNT and CDR2 YYREEE (reference sequence). This CDR3 reads CASSPGRQGFLPYEQYF. The CDR3 coding sequence is TGTGCCAGCAGCCCGGGACGACAGGGGTTCTTACCCTACGAGCAGTACTTC.

This clone was counted a few times. The genes are TRBV7-9 and TRBJ1-1, with 8 bases that match TRBD1. Germline-derived CDR1 and CDR2 are SEHNR and FQNEAQ (reference sequence). Germline trimming cut 5 bases from V and 10 bases from J; bases unmatched to any gene: 12. CDR3 length: 14 amino acids. CDR3 coding DNA: TGTGCCAGCAGCGCGCCTCGGGACAGGTGGTTAGCTTTCTTT. Amino acids: CASSAPRDRWLAFF.

The V gene is TRBV5-1, the J gene TRBJ2-1, with 9 bases fitting TRBD1. Trimming cost V 4 bases and J 5 bases; bases outside gene matches: 10. The germline CDR1 and CDR2 sequences are SGHRS and YFSETQ. This CDR3 has 16 residues. The DNA for the CDR3 is TGCGCCAGCAGCGCCCCAGGGACAGGGTCCCACAATGAGCAGTTCTTC. It codes for CASSAPGTGSHNEQFF.